The rows below give T cell receptor beta chains drawn from one sample of a study of Ad26.COV2.S vaccination and SARS-CoV-2 variants. Profiling relied on immunoSEQ multiplex PCR, and the TCRdb table lists in-frame clones only, not all of them. In the table there are about 440,000 clones, about 92% of which are singletons. Source: peripheral blood, taken in a trial of Ad26.COV2.S vaccine versus placebo. Receptor source: a person aged 18-60 years who received the Ad26.COV2.S COVID-19 vaccine or a placebo. CDR3s include the opening cysteine and the closing phenylalanine or tryptophan. The D gene is left open where the match is weak. Expanded clones get a size class; other rows say once, few or many, or leave the size out.

clone size: NA
J gene: TRBJ2-2
V gene: TRBV5-1
CDR3 length: 17
D gene: NA
CDR3 DNA: TGCGCCAGCAGCTTGGCCCCCCTCAGGACGAACACCGGGGAGCTGTTTTTT
CDR3 protein: CASSLAPLRTNTGELFF

clone size: NA
J gene: TRBJ2-3
V gene: TRBV6-5
CDR3 length: 16
D gene: NA
CDR3 DNA: TGTGCCAGCAGTTGCGGCCGGGAGCAGTCCACAGATACGCAGTATTTT
CDR3 protein: CASSCGREQSTDTQYF

clone size: NA
J gene: TRBJ2-2
V gene: TRBV6-4
CDR3 length: 17
D gene: TRBD1
CDR3 DNA: TGTGCCAGCAGTGACGAGTTAGGGCAGGGGGCCCCCGGGGAGCTGTTTTTT
CDR3 protein: CASSDELGQGAPGELFF

clone size: NA
J gene: TRBJ2-5
V gene: TRBV18
CDR3 length: 16
D gene: TRBD2
CDR3 DNA: TGTGCCAGCTCACCAAGGGGGGGACTAGCGGAAGAGACCCAGTACTTC
CDR3 protein: CASSPRGGLAEETQYF

clone size: NA
J gene: TRBJ1-1
V gene: TRBV6-5
CDR3 length: 14
D gene: TRBD1
CDR3 DNA: TGTGCCAGCAGAAAACAGGGGGGGAACACTGAAGCTTTCTTT
CDR3 protein: CASRKQGGNTEAFF

clone size: once
J gene: TRBJ2-7
V gene: TRBV28
CDR3 length: 11
D gene: TRBD1
CDR3 DNA: TGTGCCAGCAGCCTCAGGGGACAGGAGTACTTC
CDR3 protein: CASSLRGQEYF

clone size: NA
J gene: TRBJ1-5
V gene: TRBV2
CDR3 length: 16
D gene: TRBD1
CDR3 DNA: TGTGCCAGCAGTGGGGTACAGGGGGCCAGCAATCAGCCCCAGCATTTT
CDR3 protein: CASSGVQGASNQPQHF

clone size: NA
J gene: TRBJ2-7
V gene: TRBV18
CDR3 length: 14
D gene: TRBD1
CDR3 DNA: TGTGCCAGCTCAGGAACCGGGACAGGGGGCGAGCAGTACTTC
CDR3 protein: CASSGTGTGGEQYF

clone size: NA
J gene: TRBJ2-4
V gene: TRBV18
CDR3 length: 16
D gene: NA
CDR3 DNA: TGTGCCAGCTCACCGTCAGCGAACCTAGCCAAAAACATTCAGTACTTC
CDR3 protein: CASSPSANLAKNIQYF

clone size: NA
J gene: TRBJ2-7
V gene: TRBV11-2
CDR3 length: 15
D gene: TRBD2
CDR3 DNA: TGTGCCAGCAGCTCCGGGACTAGCGGGGTCTACGAGCAGTACTTC
CDR3 protein: CASSSGTSGVYEQYF

clone size: NA
J gene: TRBJ2-5
V gene: TRBV28
CDR3 length: 13
D gene: NA
CDR3 DNA: TGTGCCAGCAGTTTAGAAGCGAGGAAGACCCAGTACTTC
CDR3 protein: CASSLEARKTQYF

clone size: NA
J gene: TRBJ2-1
V gene: TRBV9
CDR3 length: 15
D gene: TRBD2
CDR3 DNA: TGTGCCAGCAGCGACGGGACTAGCGGGAGAGCTGAGCAGTTCTTC
CDR3 protein: CASSDGTSGRAEQFF

clone size: NA
J gene: TRBJ2-7
V gene: TRBV10-3
CDR3 length: 17
D gene: NA
CDR3 DNA: TGTGCCATCAGTGATATGTTCCGGGAGCGGCCCTCCTACGAGCAGTACTTC
CDR3 protein: CAISDMFRERPSYEQYF

clone size: NA
J gene: TRBJ2-3
V gene: TRBV11-2
CDR3 length: 16
D gene: TRBD2
CDR3 DNA: TGTGCCAGCAGCGGACTCACCGGGAGGGCAACAGATACGCAGTATTTT
CDR3 protein: CASSGLTGRATDTQYF

clone size: NA
J gene: TRBJ1-6
V gene: TRBV18
CDR3 length: 16
D gene: TRBD1
CDR3 DNA: TGTGCCAGCTCACCCCGCGGGACAGGGGATAATTCACCCCTCCACTTT
CDR3 protein: CASSPRGTGDNSPLHF

clone size: NA
J gene: TRBJ2-1
V gene: TRBV20-1
CDR3 length: 15
D gene: NA
CDR3 DNA: TGCAGTGCTAGTCCGGTCCTGAGCTCCTACAATGAGCAGTTCTTC
CDR3 protein: CSASPVLSSYNEQFF

clone size: NA
J gene: TRBJ2-7
V gene: TRBV6-2/TRBV6-3
CDR3 length: 15
D gene: TRBD1
CDR3 DNA: TGTGCCAGCAGTTACCTCGGACAGGGGAACGACGAGCAGTACTTC
CDR3 protein: CASSYLGQGNDEQYF

clone size: NA
J gene: TRBJ2-4
V gene: TRBV3-1/TRBV3-2
CDR3 length: 14
D gene: NA
CDR3 DNA: TGTGCCAGCAGCCAATCAGGGGCCAAAAACATTCAGTACTTC
CDR3 protein: CASSQSGAKNIQYF

clone size: NA
J gene: TRBJ2-7
V gene: TRBV14
CDR3 length: 16
D gene: NA
CDR3 DNA: TGTGCCAGCAGCCAAGGACCAGGGAAGGGAACCTACGAGCAGTACTTC
CDR3 protein: CASSQGPGKGTYEQYF

clone size: NA
J gene: TRBJ2-7
V gene: TRBV6-5
CDR3 length: 14
D gene: TRBD2
CDR3 DNA: TGTGCCATCGGGAATAGCGGGAGGGCCTACGAGCAGTACTTC
CDR3 protein: CAIGNSGRAYEQYF

clone size: NA
J gene: TRBJ2-7
V gene: TRBV29-1
CDR3 length: 14
D gene: NA
CDR3 DNA: TGCAGCGTTGAAATCTCGGGGAGCTCCTACGAGCAGTACTTC
CDR3 protein: CSVEISGSSYEQYF

clone size: NA
J gene: TRBJ2-1
V gene: TRBV7-2
CDR3 length: 14
D gene: NA
CDR3 DNA: TGTGCCAGCAGCTTAAGACAAGTTTACAATGAGCAGTTCTTC
CDR3 protein: CASSLRQVYNEQFF

clone size: many
J gene: TRBJ1-6
V gene: TRBV25-1
CDR3 length: 14
D gene: NA
CDR3 DNA: TGTGCCAGCAGTGAATCCAGGTCCAATTCACCCCTCCACTTT
CDR3 protein: CASSESRSNSPLHF

clone size: NA
J gene: TRBJ2-5
V gene: TRBV11-2
CDR3 length: 14
D gene: TRBD2
CDR3 DNA: TGTGCCAGCAGCGGATGGGAGGGCCAAGAGACCCAGTACTTC
CDR3 protein: CASSGWEGQETQYF

clone size: NA
J gene: TRBJ1-1
V gene: TRBV6-6
CDR3 length: 13
D gene: NA
CDR3 DNA: TGTGCCAGCGGTGGGGGGCAGGTAACTGAAGCTTTCTTT
CDR3 protein: CASGGGQVTEAFF

clone size: once
J gene: TRBJ2-5
V gene: TRBV7-2
CDR3 length: 15
D gene: NA
CDR3 DNA: TGTGCCAGCAGCTTAGGGGTCCCCTCGCGAGAGACCCAGTACTTC
CDR3 protein: CASSLGVPSRETQYF

clone size: NA
J gene: TRBJ2-7
V gene: TRBV7-6
CDR3 length: 17
D gene: TRBD2
CDR3 DNA: TGTGCCAGCAGCGCCATTAGGGAAGCGGGAGGCTCCAACGAGCAGTACTTC
CDR3 protein: CASSAIREAGGSNEQYF

clone size: NA
J gene: TRBJ2-7
V gene: TRBV14
CDR3 length: 14
D gene: NA
CDR3 DNA: TGTGCCAGCAGCCAAGACAGCTTAACCTACGAGCAGTACTTC
CDR3 protein: CASSQDSLTYEQYF

clone size: NA
J gene: TRBJ2-5
V gene: TRBV11-2
CDR3 length: 16
D gene: NA
CDR3 DNA: TGTGCCAGCAGCTTAGGGCAGGCACAGGGGGGGGAGACCCAGTACTTC
CDR3 protein: CASSLGQAQGGETQYF

clone size: NA
J gene: TRBJ2-1
V gene: TRBV7-3
CDR3 length: 16
D gene: TRBD2
CDR3 DNA: TGTGCCAGCAGCTTATCGGGCGGGAGCTCCTACAATGAGCAGTTCTTC
CDR3 protein: CASSLSGGSSYNEQFF

clone size: NA
J gene: TRBJ2-7
V gene: TRBV30
CDR3 length: 11
D gene: TRBD1
CDR3 DNA: TGTGCCGGGACAGGGGGCCTCGAGCAGTACTTC
CDR3 protein: CAGTGGLEQYF

clone size: NA
J gene: TRBJ1-1
V gene: TRBV6-5
CDR3 length: 13
D gene: NA
CDR3 DNA: TGTGCCAGCAGCCGCTCTGGGAACACTGAAGCTTTCTTT
CDR3 protein: CASSRSGNTEAFF